This T cell receptor beta chain was observed in a study of blood T cell repertoires in COVID-19. At the level of the study: Nucleic acid was either cDNA or gDNA, and it came from T cells, B-cell-depleted T cells, or PBMCs.

Profiled with immunoSEQ multiplex PCR; TCRdb holds only in-frame clones, not every one. This table has approximately 85,000 clones, roughly 90% appearing once. The source is a man aged 45-65 years with active or convalescent COVID-19. The sequencing input was peripheral blood.

The CDR3 protein is CASSPGQGTDEQYF. The CDR3 nucleotides read TGTGCCAGCAGCCCGGGACAGGGGACGGACGAGCAGTACTTC. This chain joins TRBV9 and TRBJ2-7, with 10 positions matching TRBD1. Trimming cost V 4 bases and J 5 bases; bases outside gene matches: 6. This CDR3 has 14 residues. CDR1 and CDR2 from the germline V gene are SGDLS and YYNGEE.